Each of the 24 T cell receptor beta chains below was sequenced from the same sample in a study of blood T cell repertoires in COVID-19. Measured with immunoSEQ multiplex PCR; TCRdb has only the in-frame clones, and not every one. Here the sample spans fewer than 300,000 clones, around 90% being singletons. The specimen sequenced was PBMCs or T cells enriched from blood (not recorded which). Every receptor here comes from a woman in her 30s who had recovered from COVID-19.

This clone was counted a single time. The genes are TRBV4-1 and TRBJ2-1, with 12 bases fitting TRBD2. Germline CDR1 MGHRA, CDR2 YSYEKL. V dropped 1 base and J dropped 4; count of bases not matched to a gene: 2. There are 16 residues in the CDR3. The CDR3 loop is CASSQVGTSGYNEQFF. CDR3 bases: TGCGCCAGCAGCCAAGTTGGGACTAGCGGGTACAATGAGCAGTTCTTC.

The V gene is TRBV5-6, the J gene TRBJ2-7; 9 bases agree with TRBD1. The germline gives CDR1 SGHDT, CDR2 YYEEEE. With V trimmed by 4 bases and J by 5 bases, 10 bases remained unmatched. The length of the CDR3 is 15 residues. CDR3 in amino acids: CASSVTPGTGNEQYF. The CDR3, as DNA: TGTGCCAGCAGCGTAACCCCCGGGACAGGGAACGAGCAGTACTTC.

The J gene is TRBJ1-6, the V gene TRBV11-2; a weak D match, TRBD1 (5 bases). The length of the CDR3 is 16 residues. Germline V gene data show CDR1 as SGHAT and CDR2 as FQNNGV. Trimming pared 4 bases from V and 2 bases from J, leaving 12 bases between. Here the CDR3 reads CASSSRQLPYNSPLHF. The DNA for the CDR3 is TGTGCCAGCAGCTCTCGACAGTTGCCCTATAATTCACCCCTCCACTTT.

The V call is TRBV29-1, the J call TRBJ2-7; 9 bases align to TRBD2. Germline CDR1 is SQVTM and CDR2 is ANQGSEA. The V gene end was trimmed by 5 bases and the J gene end by 1 base; junction bases not matched to a gene: 3. The length of the CDR3 is 13 residues. This chain's CDR3 is CSVMTSGSYEQYF. DNA of the CDR3: TGCAGCGTTATGACTAGCGGATCCTACGAGCAGTACTTC.

Worth noting for this clone: The junction departs from germline at one end; a sequencing error may be responsible. The chain joins TRBV6-5 to TRBJ2-5; no clear D gene. This CDR3 is 13 amino acids long. Germline-derived CDR1 and CDR2 are MNHEY and SVGAGI. The CDR3 reads CASSRSPRESQYF. The CDR3 DNA follows: TGTGCCAGCAGCCGCTCCCCAAGAGAGTCCCAGTACTTC.

The chain recombines TRBV28 with TRBJ1-2; D unresolved. Germline V gene sequence: CDR1 MDHEN, CDR2 SYDVKM. This CDR3 comprises 13 residues. Trimming removed 7 bases from V and 0 bases from J, with 9 bases in between. CDR3 bases: TGTGCCAGCACCGGGATTCCTAACTATGGCTACACCTTC. It is translated as CASTGIPNYGYTF.

V usage is TRBV7-9 and J usage is TRBJ1-6; 7 bases align to TRBD1. Germline V gene sequence: CDR1 SEHNR, CDR2 FQNEAQ (reference sequence). CDR3 size: 17 residues. V was pared by 2 bases and J by 14 bases, with 18 bases of the junction left unmatched. CDR3 residues: CASSLSSRGTEFITLHF. The CDR3 region has the DNA TGTGCCAGCAGCTTATCGAGTCGCGGGACAGAATTTATCACCCTCCACTTT.

The chain employs TRBV5-3 and TRBJ1-4; the match to TRBD1 covers 7 bases. TRBV5-3 is an ORF; its function is uncertain. The trim removed 8 bases at V and 5 bases at J, leaving 15 bases unmatched. The length of the CDR3 is 16 residues. This chain's CDR3 is CARTPGRDRENEKLFF. DNA of the CDR3: TGTGCCAGGACTCCGGGCCGGGACAGAGAGAATGAAAAACTGTTTTTT.

V is TRBV7-9 and J is TRBJ2-3; tentatively, D is TRBD2 (5 bases). CDR1 SEHNR and CDR2 FQNEAQ come from the germline V gene (reference sequence). Trimming removed 7 bases from V and 2 bases from J, with 16 bases in between. The CDR3 extends over 15 amino acids. Here the CDR3 DNA reads TGTGCCAGCACCCTCGGGCGGGTTTACACAGATACGCAGTATTTT. Translated: CASTLGRVYTDTQYF. Full variable domain (remainder filled in from reference TRBV7-9 and TRBJ2-3): DTGVSQNPRHKITKRGQNVTFRCDPISEHNRLYWYRQTLGQGPEFLTYFQNEAQLEKSRLLSDRFSAERPKGSFSTLEIQRTEQGDSAMYLCASTLGRVYTDTQYFGPGTRLTVL.

This chain links TRBV19 with TRBJ2-7; tentatively, D is TRBD1 (5 bases). The CDR3 runs 15 residues. Deletions cut 5 bases from V and 7 bases from J, with 21 bases between. The germline gives CDR1 LNHDA, CDR2 SQIVND (reference sequence). The DNA of the CDR3 is TGTGCCAGTAGTCTCCATTATGACAGCAGAGTGGAGCAGTACTTC. Residues: CASSLHYDSRVEQYF.

V usage is TRBV27 and J usage is TRBJ2-5; 12 nucleotides align to TRBD1. The CDR3 length is 19 residues. Germline V gene lookup returns CDR1 MNHEY and CDR2 SMNVEV (reference sequence). V lost 6 bases to trimming and J lost 4 bases; unmatched junction nucleotides: 18. The CDR3 spells CASSQGTGGKVVALETQYF. CDR3 in DNA: TGTGCCAGCAGCCAAGGGACAGGGGGCAAAGTCGTGGCCTTAGAGACCCAGTACTTC.

As for this clone: Mismatch with germline at one junction end may stem from a read error. The identical CDR3 is also encoded by other nucleotide sequences in the sample. The chain joins TRBV5-8 to TRBJ1-5, with D possibly matching TRBD1 (6 bases). This CDR3 has 16 residues. Germline values: CDR1 SGHTS, CDR2 YDEGEE. CDR3 protein: CASSLVGDILNQPQHF. In DNA form, the CDR3 reads TGTGCCAGTAGCTTGGTCGGGGACATACTCAATCAGCCCCAGCATTTT. Complete variable domain (other parts from reference TRBV5-8 and TRBJ1-5): EAGVTQSPTHLIKTRGQQATLRCSPISGHTSVYWYQQALGLGLQFLLWYDEGEERNRGNFPPRFSGRQFPNYSSELNVNALELEDSALYLCASSLVGDILNQPQHFGDGTRLSIL.

J is TRBJ2-5 and V is TRBV10-3, with D maybe TRBD1 (5 bases). Trimming took off 3 bases at V and 1 base at J, with 9 bases between the two ends. The CDR3 contains 14 residues. Germline values: CDR1 ENHRY, CDR2 SYGVKD. CDR3 bases: TGTGCCATCAGTGAAAGGGGTATCCAAGAGACCCAGTACTTC. Residues: CAISERGIQETQYF.

This clone was picked up a small number of times. The CDR3, as DNA: TGTGCCACCAGTGACCCGACTAGCGGGGATCAAGAGACCCAGTACTTC. Protein: CATSDPTSGDQETQYF. The chain uses TRBV24-1 and TRBJ2-5; 11 bases are shared with TRBD2. CDR1 is KGHDR, CDR2 SFDVKD, per germline. With 4 bases clipped from V and 2 bases from J, the junction kept 5 bases outside the gene matches. The CDR3 has 16 residues.

The chain employs TRBV18 and TRBJ2-1; possibly TRBD2 for D (6 bases). The CDR3 is made up of 15 amino acids. The V and J ends lost 5 bases and 7 bases respectively, with 18 bases between them. CDR1 is KGHSH, CDR2 LQKENI, per germline. CDR3 loop: CASSTGSQMWNEQFF. CDR3 bases: TGTGCCAGCTCAACCGGGAGCCAAATGTGGAATGAGCAGTTCTTC.

This clone was counted once. The rearrangement joins TRBV5-1 to TRBJ2-7; TRBD1 matches at 8 bases. Per the germline V gene, CDR1 is SGHRS and CDR2 is YFSETQ. V shed 4 bases and J 7 bases; nucleotides not matched to a gene: 13. The CDR3 has 15 amino acids. The CDR3 here is CASSTDRGPLGEQYF. CDR3 coding DNA: TGCGCCAGCAGCACCGACAGGGGCCCTCTGGGTGAGCAGTACTTC.

This chain joins TRBV5-1 and TRBJ1-1; 9 bases fit TRBD1. This CDR3 spans 14 amino acids. The germline V gene has CDR1 SGHRS and CDR2 YFSETQ. V dropped 6 bases and J dropped 7; count of bases not matched to a gene: 10. The CDR3 sequence: CASTPLQGAIEAFF. In DNA form, the CDR3 reads TGCGCCAGCACCCCCCTACAGGGGGCAATTGAAGCTTTCTTT. The full variable domain, with the rest looked up from reference TRBV5-1 and TRBJ1-1, is KAGVTQTPRYLIKTRGQQVTLSCSPISGHRSVSWYQQTPGQGLQFLFEYFSETQRNKGNFPGRFSGRQFSNSRSEMNVSTLELGDSALYLCASTPLQGAIEAFFGQGTRLTVV.

This chain links TRBV11-3 with TRBJ2-1; possible D gene TRBD2, 6 bases. This CDR3 comprises 13 residues. The ends were cut back, 5 bases at V and 6 bases at J, with 11 bases in the middle. Germline V gives CDR1 SGHNT, CDR2 YENEEA. The CDR3 DNA reads as TGTGCCAGCAGCCTGACTAGATCCAATGAGCAGTTCTTC. Protein: CASSLTRSNEQFF.

In regard to this clone: Relative to the germline gene, one junction end is altered; a read error may explain this. The chain carries TRBV5-1 and TRBJ2-5; possibly TRBD2 for D (5 bases). Germline values: CDR1 SGHRS, CDR2 YFSETQ. This CDR3 region has 14 residues. The CDR3 sequence is CASRFHGNQETQYF. The CDR3 DNA reads as TGCGCAAGCAGGTTTCACGGGAACCAAGAGACCCAGTACTTC.

This clone was seen a few times. V is TRBV3-1 (or the pseudogene TRBV3-2) and J is TRBJ2-7; 12 nucleotides align to TRBD2. Germline V gene data show CDR1 as LGHDT and CDR2 as YNNKEL (reference sequence). The trim removed 4 bases at V and 4 bases at J, leaving 8 bases unmatched. This CDR3 contains 16 residues. The DNA for the CDR3 is TGTGCCAGCAGCCTCCGACTAGCGGGAGTAGAGTACGAGCAGTACTTC. This codes for CASSLRLAGVEYEQYF.

This rearrangement joins TRBV15 to TRBJ1-5; 8 positions match TRBD1. The CDR3 contains 15 residues. CDR1 is LNHNV and CDR2 is YYDKDF in the germline V gene (reference sequence). The trim removed 6 bases at V and 3 bases at J, leaving 7 bases unmatched. The CDR3 reads CATSYGTGINQPQHF. The CDR3 bases are TGTGCCACCAGTTACGGGACAGGAATCAATCAGCCCCAGCATTTT.

This chain uses TRBV19 with TRBJ2-3; D call uncertain. The CDR3 covers 17 residues. Trimming stripped 7 bases from V and 0 bases from J, with 20 bases between. CDR1 is LNHDA and CDR2 is SQIVND in the germline V gene (reference sequence). For the CDR3, the DNA is TGTGCCAGTATTTTTGGTGAGGCCAAAACTAGCACAGATACGCAGTATTTT. As protein: CASIFGEAKTSTDTQYF.

V gene TRBV5-1 combines with J gene TRBJ2-5; 7 positions agree with TRBD1. The CDR3 length is 14 residues. J was trimmed by 1 base and V by 4 bases; bases with no gene match: 4. CDR1 and CDR2 from the germline V gene are SGHRS and YFSETQ. The CDR3 reads CASSDGTAQETQYF. CDR3 in DNA: TGCGCCAGCAGCGACGGGACAGCCCAAGAGACCCAGTACTTC.

This chain uses TRBV7-9 with TRBJ2-1; 8 bases match TRBD2. V dropped 1 base and J dropped 0; count of bases not matched to a gene: 5. The CDR3 has 17 amino acids. CDR1 SEHNR and CDR2 FQNEAQ come from the germline V gene (reference sequence). Written as DNA, the CDR3 is TGTGCCAGCAGCTTAGGGGCGCTAGCGGGCTCCTACAATGAGCAGTTCTTC. Translated: CASSLGALAGSYNEQFF.